The sequence of this TCR beta chain was determined in a study of cytomegalovirus exposure and HLA in healthy donors. The PCR employed 60 Vbeta primers together with 13 Jbeta primers. Data came from immunoSEQ multiplex PCR; TCRdb stores just in-frame clones and leaves some out. The sample records about 130,000 clones, 75% being singletons. The V segment lost 6 bases and the J segment 5 bases; nucleotides outside the gene matches: 3. Germline CDR1 MDHEN, CDR2 SYDVKM. The CDR3 covers 12 residues. The source of this sequence is a man between 25 and 39 years old in good health and CMV-seronegative. Sequencing was performed on PBMCs. V is TRBV28 and J is TRBJ1-1; 7 nucleotides match TRBD1. The chain's CDR3 is CASRPQGTEAFF. DNA for the CDR3: TGTGCCAGCAGGCCACAGGGGACTGAAGCTTTCTTT.